The clone carrying this T cell receptor (beta chain) was seen a handful of times. Antigen specificity is unknown. Per individual, the PBMC samples numbered at least one pre-ART and at least two post-ART. Amounts of roughly 0.95-11 million cryopreserved PBMC were held in the samples before DNA extraction. The source of the sample is a study of long-term antiretroviral therapy in people with HIV. Study-level findings and limits: Blood dating 2004 to 2017 may reflect older ART regimens.

V lost 5 bases to trimming and J lost 10 bases, with 15 bases between them. Germline CDR1 reads SEHNR; CDR2 reads FQNEAQ (reference sequence). The CDR3 is 14 amino acids. The immunoSEQ assay was v3.0, run at survey level. Per-sample TRB depth target: about 35,000-55,000 T-cell genomes. Libraries were prepared by immunoSEQ multiplex PCR; TCRdb keeps only in-frame clonotypes and omits some of them. This sample has over 30,000 clones, with roughly 80% found just once. This TCR derives from a man between 18 and 35 years old with HIV. Material: unsorted PBMCs, obtained 1.9 years after starting antiretroviral therapy. The rearrangement joins TRBV7-9 to TRBJ1-6; the D is unclear. The CDR3 here is CASSPTSRNSPLHF. In DNA form, the CDR3 reads TGTGCCAGCAGCCCCACTAGCAGAAACTCACCCCTCCACTTT. Complete variable domain (other parts from reference TRBV7-9 and TRBJ1-6): DTGVSQNPRHKITKRGQNVTFRCDPISEHNRLYWYRQTLGQGPEFLTYFQNEAQLEKSRLLSDRFSAERPKGSFSTLEIQRTEQGDSAMYLCASSPTSRNSPLHFGNGTRLTVT.